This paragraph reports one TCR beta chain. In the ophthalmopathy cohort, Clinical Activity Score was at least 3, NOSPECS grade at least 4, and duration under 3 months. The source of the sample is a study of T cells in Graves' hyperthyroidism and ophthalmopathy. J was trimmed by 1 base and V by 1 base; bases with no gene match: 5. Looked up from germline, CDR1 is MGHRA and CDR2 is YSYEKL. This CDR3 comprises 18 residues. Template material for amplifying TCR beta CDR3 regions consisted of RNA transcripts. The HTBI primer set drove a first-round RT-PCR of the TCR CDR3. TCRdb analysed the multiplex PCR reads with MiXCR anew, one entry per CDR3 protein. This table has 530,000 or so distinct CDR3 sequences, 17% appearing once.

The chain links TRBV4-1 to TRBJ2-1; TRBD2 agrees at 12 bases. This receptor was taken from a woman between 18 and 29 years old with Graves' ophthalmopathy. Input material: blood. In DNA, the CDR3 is TGCGCCAGCAGCCAAGGTTCTCTAGCGGGAGGGTCCTACAATGAGCAGTTCTTC. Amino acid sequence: CASSQGSLAGGSYNEQFF.